Each of the 29 T cell receptor beta chains below was sequenced from the same sample in a study of spatial heterogeneity in lung cancer. The time point here: blood at routine non-recurrence follow-up after resection. No cells were sorted before sequencing. The whole RNA sequenced was extracted from tumor, nontumor lung or frozen PBMC. Via MiXCR, TCRdb re-called the 5' RACE reads, giving one row per CDR3 protein. The table lists about 120,000 distinct CDR3 sequences, 9% to 15% of them singletons. Sequenced material: PBMCs, taken at follow-up. The receptors originated from a male donor with early-stage non-small cell lung cancer.

The sample holds many counts of this clonotype. The chain has TRBV7-8 and TRBJ2-7; maybe TRBD2 (5 bases). V was trimmed by 1 base and J by 7 bases, leaving 14 bases between them. Germline loops: CDR1 SGHVS, CDR2 FQNEAQ. CDR3 length: 14 amino acids. In DNA, the CDR3 is TGTGCCAGCAGCTTAGGAGGCGGGTTGAAGGAGCAGTACTTC. Translated, it gives CASSLGGGLKEQYF.

The chain employs TRBV20-1 and TRBJ2-3; 9 nucleotides line up with TRBD1. Germline V lookup: CDR1 DFQATT, CDR2 SNEGSKA (reference sequence). Trimming at V came to 4 bases and at J to 2 bases, leaving 4 bases not matched to a gene. The length of the CDR3 is 14 residues. The CDR3 bases are TGCAGTGCTAAGGACAGGGGACTCACAGATACGCAGTATTTT. As protein: CSAKDRGLTDTQYF.

This clonotype was detected many times. The rearrangement uses TRBV28 and TRBJ1-2; D is uncertain. V gave up 6 bases and J gave up 7 bases, with 12 bases separating them. Germline loops: CDR1 MDHEN, CDR2 SYDVKM. The CDR3 is made up of 12 amino acids. This chain's CDR3 is CASSPFNGGYTF. DNA for the CDR3: TGTGCCAGCAGCCCCTTCAACGGTGGCTACACCTTC.

This clonotype was counted a few times. CDR3 sequence reads: CASSAWTGSGYTF. The CDR3 nucleotides are TGCGCCAGCAGTGCTTGGACAGGGTCGGGCTACACCTTC. The chain joins TRBV10-2 to TRBJ1-2; 8 nucleotides agree with TRBD1. The trim removed 4 bases at V and 8 bases at J, leaving 6 bases unmatched. Per the germline V gene, CDR1 is WSHSY and CDR2 is SAAADI. CDR3 length equals 13 residues.

This clonotype was found many times. This chain links TRBV5-4 with TRBJ2-5, with D tentatively TRBD2 (6 bases). This CDR3 spans 14 amino acids. CDR1 is SGHNT and CDR2 is YYREEE in the germline V gene (reference sequence). V shed 5 bases and J shed 5 bases, with 16 bases lying between them. The CDR3 region has the DNA TGTGCCAGCAGGGGAGGAGGCGCAGGCGAGACCCAGTACTTC. Protein: CASRGGGAGETQYF.

This clonotype came up a few times. This rearrangement joins TRBV7-2 to TRBJ1-4, with 9 bases lining up with TRBD1. V was clipped by 5 bases and J by 8 bases; unmatched bases: 9. Germline CDR1 is SGHTA and CDR2 is FQGNSA. This CDR3 has 15 amino acids. CDR3 coding DNA: TGTGCCAGCAGCCTAGGACAGGGGAAGGGGGAAAAACTGTTTTTT. It specifies CASSLGQGKGEKLFF.

The chain uses TRBV2 and TRBJ2-7, with 13 nucleotides matching TRBD2. The CDR3 is made up of 14 amino acids. CDR1 is SNHLY and CDR2 is FYNNEI in the germline V gene. V lost 3 bases, J lost 7 bases, and 3 bases stayed unmatched. CDR3 region: CASSEGLAGREQYF. The CDR3 nucleotides read TGTGCCAGCAGTGAGGGACTAGCGGGGAGAGAGCAGTACTTC.

This clonotype was detected only a few times. The V gene is TRBV4-2, the J gene TRBJ2-7, with 7 bases matching TRBD1. V was pared by 1 base and J by 4 bases, with 7 bases of the junction left unmatched. The CDR3 totals 15 residues. CDR1 is LGHNA and CDR2 is YNFKEQ in the germline V gene. The CDR3 reads CASSQVEGAGYEQYF. Written as DNA, the CDR3 is TGTGCCAGCAGCCAAGTAGAGGGGGCAGGGTACGAGCAGTACTTC.

This clonotype has at least ten counts. The chain couples TRBV10-3 to TRBJ1-5, with D perhaps matching TRBD1 (5 bases). The CDR3 runs 15 residues. Per the germline V gene, CDR1 is ENHRY and CDR2 is SYGVKD. V was cut by 3 bases and J by 3 bases, with 12 bases left in between. CDR3 coding DNA: TGTGCCATCAGTGAAGGGTCAGGGTTCAATCAGCCCCAGCATTTT. Encoded protein: CAISEGSGFNQPQHF.

This clonotype was counted between two and nine times. The chain joins TRBV6-6 to TRBJ2-3; weak D call: TRBD1 (5 bases). V lost 3 bases to trimming and J lost 4 bases, with 14 bases between them. The CDR3 length is 15 residues. Germline assignment: CDR1 MNHNY and CDR2 SVGAGI (reference sequence). CDR3 in amino acids: CASSYGHQGPDTQYF. CDR3 coding DNA: TGTGCCAGCAGTTATGGGCATCAGGGCCCAGATACGCAGTATTTT.

Ten or more counts support this clonotype. V usage is TRBV29-1 and J usage is TRBJ1-1; 10 bases line up with TRBD1. The V gene's germline CDR1 is SQVTM and CDR2 ANQGSEA. This CDR3 spans 13 amino acids. V trimming: 7 bases; J trimming: 5 bases; junction bases outside the gene matches: 7. CDR3 region: CSAQGQGGTEAFF. The CDR3 DNA is TGCAGCGCCCAAGGACAGGGGGGAACTGAAGCTTTCTTT.

This chain connects TRBV5-1 to TRBJ2-1; 8 nucleotides agree with TRBD2. The CDR3 length is 15 residues. The junction had 14 bases not matched to a gene; V was cut back by 7 bases and J by 8 bases. Germline V gene sequence: CDR1 SGHRS, CDR2 YFSETQ. This chain's CDR3 is CASRYERGSAHEQFF. The DNA of the CDR3 is TGCGCCAGCCGGTACGAGCGGGGGTCGGCGCATGAGCAGTTCTTC.

This clonotype was observed a few times. CDR3 amino acids: CATSVAGRTDTQYF. The DNA of the CDR3 is TGTGCCACCAGTGTTGCAGGCCGCACAGATACGCAGTATTTT. This rearrangement joins TRBV24-1 to TRBJ2-3; D is uncertain. V dropped 5 bases and J dropped 1 base, with 9 bases sitting between them. CDR3 length: 14 residues. Germline V gene data show CDR1 as KGHDR and CDR2 as SFDVKD.

This clonotype has a handful of counts. The V call is TRBV12-3 or TRBV12-4, the J call TRBJ2-3, with D tentatively TRBD1 (5 bases). This CDR3 spans 12 amino acids. V dropped 8 bases and J dropped 4 bases, with 10 bases sitting between them. The CDR3: CASPWGSDTQYF. Here the CDR3 DNA reads TGTGCCAGCCCATGGGGCTCAGATACGCAGTATTTT.

This clonotype has at least ten counts. The chain employs TRBV6-1 and TRBJ1-2, with 7 bases identical to TRBD1. Germline V CDR1 and CDR2: MNHNS, SASEGT. The CDR3 is made up of 15 amino acids. V shed 6 bases and J 0 bases; nucleotides not matched to a gene: 7. As DNA, the CDR3 is TGTGCCAGCAGACAGGGGCAAGAAGCTAACTATGGCTACACCTTC. Translating gives CASRQGQEANYGYTF.

This clonotype showed up many times. The chain links TRBV10-3 to TRBJ1-1; D is uncertain. Trimming left V 11 bases short and J 5 bases short, with 18 bases between. CDR1 ENHRY and CDR2 SYGVKD come from the germline V gene. The CDR3 is 13 residues long. The CDR3 region is CASIAQRETEAFF. In DNA form, the CDR3 reads TGTGCCTCAATCGCTCAGAGGGAGACTGAAGCTTTCTTT.

The chain has TRBV5-4 and TRBJ1-2, with 8 bases matching TRBD1. This CDR3 is built from 17 residues. The V gene end was trimmed by 0 bases and the J gene end by 1 base; junction bases not matched to a gene: 8. Germline CDR1 reads SGHNT; CDR2 reads YYREEE (reference sequence). CDR3 sequence reads: CASSLEMTGEYNYGYTF. In nucleotides, the CDR3 is TGTGCCAGCAGCTTGGAGATGACAGGGGAATATAACTATGGCTACACCTTC.

This chain uses TRBV7-2 with TRBJ2-1; D unresolved. Trimming removed 4 bases from V and 7 bases from J, with 11 bases in between. Germline V gene data show CDR1 as SGHTA and CDR2 as FQGNSA. The CDR3 totals 13 residues. The CDR3 protein is CASSSLLENEQFF. The CDR3 nucleotides are TGTGCCAGCAGCTCACTTCTAGAGAATGAGCAGTTCTTC.

The sample holds a few counts of this clonotype. The J gene is TRBJ2-6, the V gene TRBV6-2 or TRBV6-3, with D possibly TRBD1 on 5 matching bases. CDR1 is MNHEY, CDR2 SVGEGT, per germline. Deletions cut 5 bases from V and 4 bases from J, with 9 bases between. The CDR3 is made up of 14 amino acids. The chain's CDR3 is CASSTNRGANVLTF. CDR3 DNA sequence: TGTGCCAGCAGTACAAACAGGGGGGCCAACGTCCTGACTTTC.

This clonotype has a count of ten or more. The rearrangement joins TRBV7-3 to TRBJ1-5, with 10 bases identical to TRBD1. This CDR3 has 14 amino acids. CDR1 SGHTA and CDR2 FQGTGA come from the germline V gene. J lost 6 bases, V lost 5 bases, and 4 bases had no gene match. CDR3 nucleotide sequence: TGTGCCAGCAGCAAAGACAGGGGGCTTCAGCCCCAGCATTTT. This sequence encodes CASSKDRGLQPQHF.

This clonotype was seen repeatedly, ten times or more. The chain links TRBV28 to TRBJ2-1; D call uncertain. Germline CDR1 and CDR2: MDHEN and SYDVKM. The CDR3 length is 11 residues. Deletions cut 6 bases from V and 9 bases from J, with 9 bases between. CDR3 in DNA: TGTGCCAGCAGACAATACGGTGAGCAGTTCTTC. It translates to CASRQYGEQFF.

V is TRBV6-6 and J is TRBJ2-5; D is unclear. CDR1 is MNHNY, CDR2 SVGAGI, per germline (reference sequence). The CDR3 covers 13 residues. The V end lost 7 bases, the J end lost 1 base, and 10 bases lay between the germline ends. The CDR3 bases are TGTGCCAGCACCCCGGCAGCCCAAGAGACCCAGTACTTC. Amino acid sequence: CASTPAAQETQYF.

V and J are TRBV28 and TRBJ2-7; no reliable D call. CDR3 length: 13 amino acids. V lost 3 bases, J lost 5 bases, and 11 bases lay in between. Germline assignment: CDR1 MDHEN and CDR2 SYDVKM. CDR3: CASSFRSVHEQYF. Here the CDR3 DNA reads TGTGCCAGCAGTTTTAGGTCGGTCCACGAGCAGTACTTC.

Here the CDR3 reads CASSSSGTQETQYF. The CDR3 coding sequence is TGCGCCAGCAGCTCCTCCGGGACCCAAGAGACCCAGTACTTC. V is TRBV5-1 and J is TRBJ2-5; D may be TRBD1 or TRBD2 (5 bases each). V was pared by 3 bases and J by 1 base, with 10 bases between. Per germline, CDR1 SGHRS and CDR2 YFSETQ. The CDR3 spans 14 residues.

The chain joins TRBV3-1 to TRBJ1-3, with 8 bases aligning to TRBD1. With V trimmed by 1 base and J by 0 bases, 8 bases remained unmatched. Germline CDR1 is LGHDT and CDR2 is YNNKEL (reference sequence). This CDR3 contains 18 residues. DNA for the CDR3: TGTGCCAGCAGCCAAGCTGGGGCAGGGGGCCCCTCTGGAAACACCATATATTTT. This codes for CASSQAGAGGPSGNTIYF.

This clonotype came up once. A much larger clone lies a single base off, so this may be a read error. V usage is TRBV6-6 and J usage is TRBJ2-2, with D perhaps given as TRBD1 or TRBD2 (5 bases each). The CDR3 covers 14 residues. CDR1 is MNHNY, CDR2 SVGAGI, per germline (reference sequence). The V end lost 2 bases, the J end lost 4 bases, and 8 bases lay between the germline ends. This CDR3 reads CASSYGGSTGELFF. For the CDR3, the DNA is TGTGCCAGCAGTTACGGGGGTAGCACCGGGGAGCTGTTTTTT.

This chain uses TRBV28 with TRBJ2-1; TRBD1 matches at 8 bases. The junction had 4 bases not matched to a gene; V was cut back by 3 bases and J by 0 bases. Germline-derived CDR1 and CDR2 are MDHEN and SYDVKM. CDR3 length: 16 amino acids. The CDR3 here is CASSFNRGSSYNEQFF. Written as DNA, the CDR3 is TGTGCCAGCAGTTTTAACAGGGGGAGCTCCTACAATGAGCAGTTCTTC.

The chain combines TRBV29-1 with TRBJ1-1; D might be TRBD1 (6 bases). The CDR3 extends over 12 amino acids. Germline V gene sequence: CDR1 SQVTM, CDR2 ANQGSEA. V shed 5 bases and J shed 8 bases, with 15 bases lying between them. The CDR3: CSVFFGGLEAFF. For the CDR3, the DNA is TGCAGCGTTTTTTTCGGGGGGCTCGAAGCTTTCTTT. Full variable domain (outside the CDR3, taken from reference TRBV29-1 and TRBJ1-1): SAVISQKPSRDICQRGTSLTIQCQVDSQVTMMFWYRQQPGQSLTLIATANQGSEATYESGFVIDKFPISRPNLTFSTLTVSNMSPEDSSIYLCSVFFGGLEAFFGQGTRLTVV.

Turning to this clonotype: The limits of the CDR3 on the DNA are not certain, so only TCRdb's listed CDR3 is given. The chain carries TRBV3-1 and TRBJ1-6; the table's D call of TRBD1 was not tested on the DNA. CDR1 LGHDT and CDR2 YNNKEL come from the germline V gene (reference sequence). Termini included, the CDR3 measures 21 amino acids. The CDR3 region is CASSHRTGSTLGISGNSPLHF.